The present T cell receptor (beta chain) was sequenced within a study of neoadjuvant anti-PD-1 for oral cavity cancer. Study-level information: Around day 43, patients without progression received a fourth nivolumab dose before surgery.

TCRdb keeps only in-frame clones here, not all; method: immunoSEQ multiplex PCR. The sample yields over 11,000 clones, 65% to 80% seen once. The CDR3 contains 16 residues. The V gene's germline CDR1 is SGDLS and CDR2 YYNGEE. The V and J ends lost 1 base and 4 bases, in that order; junction bases with no gene match: 7. Time point of the sample: after neoadjuvant nivolumab, at surgical resection. Analysis of PBMCs was direct, with no culture step. This sample comprised PBMCs, obtained after nivolumab (anti-PD-1) treatment. The chain is built from TRBV9 and TRBJ1-2; TRBD1 matches at 10 bases. The TCR sequence derives from a person between 40 and 85 years old with oral cavity squamous cell carcinoma. DNA for the CDR3: TGTGCCAGCAGCGTAACGAGTGGGACAGGGGTCTATGGCTACACCTTC. The encoded protein is CASSVTSGTGVYGYTF.